This is a list of T cell receptor beta chains from one sample in a study of Ad26.COV2.S vaccination and SARS-CoV-2 variants. The method was immunoSEQ multiplex PCR; TCRdb's version includes in-frame clones alone and lacks a portion of them. The table shows about 350,000 clones, with about nine tenths occurring only once. The sequencing here drew on peripheral blood, taken in a trial of Ad26.COV2.S vaccine versus placebo. The receptors were gathered from a person between 18 and 65 years old who received the Ad26.COV2.S COVID-19 vaccine or a placebo. CDR3s include the opening cysteine and the closing phenylalanine or tryptophan. D genes are given only for firm matches. Clone size is not always given. Where it is, it says once, few, many or a class for expanded clones.

>.|13|TRBV9|.|TRBJ2-2
CASSVGAAAELFF
TGTGCCAGCAGCGTAGGGGCCGCCGCGGAGCTGTTTTTT
>.|17|TRBV3-1/TRBV3-2|.|TRBJ1-3
CASSQYLTGASGNTIYF
TGTGCCAGCAGCCAATACCTAACAGGAGCCTCTGGAAACACCATATATTTT
>.|14|TRBV4-2|.|TRBJ1-5
CASSQRKSNQPQHF
TGTGCCAGCAGCCAACGGAAGAGCAATCAGCCCCAGCATTTT
>TRBD1|13|TRBV6-5|.|TRBJ2-5
CASSKGQGTTQYF
TGTGCCAGCAGCAAAGGACAGGGGACGACCCAGTACTTC
>.|15|TRBV6-5|.|TRBJ1-1
CASSYSSGRDTEAFF
TGTGCCAGCAGTTACTCGTCGGGGCGGGACACTGAAGCTTTCTTT
>TRBD1|15|TRBV4-2|.|TRBJ2-1
CASSQPGGPYNEQFF
TGTGCCAGCAGCCAACCAGGGGGCCCATACAATGAGCAGTTCTTC
>.|15|TRBV5-6|.|TRBJ2-2
CASSLTGQTPGELFF
TGTGCCAGCAGCTTGACGGGCCAAACCCCCGGGGAGCTGTTTTTT
>.|15|TRBV4-1|once|TRBJ1-1
CASSQVVRGDTEAFF
TGCGCCAGCAGCCAAGTCGTAAGGGGAGACACTGAAGCTTTCTTT
>.|16|TRBV14|.|TRBJ2-7
CASSQWGAQEGYEQYF
TGTGCCAGCAGCCAATGGGGGGCGCAGGAGGGCTACGAGCAGTACTTC
>.|14|TRBV7-9|.|TRBJ1-1
CASSFPGGNTEAFF
TGTGCCAGCAGCTTTCCGGGAGGGAACACTGAAGCTTTCTTT
>.|13|TRBV5-1|.|TRBJ2-3
CASSLAGGDTQYF
TGCGCCAGCAGCTTGGCAGGAGGGGATACGCAGTATTTT
>TRBD1|15|TRBV5-1|.|TRBJ1-1
CASSLGTGRSTEAFF
TGCGCCAGCAGCTTGGGGACAGGGAGGAGTACTGAAGCTTTCTTT
>TRBD1|16|TRBV4-1|.|TRBJ1-6
CASSQAGTGGYSPLHF
TGCGCCAGCAGCCAAGCCGGGACAGGGGGCTATTCACCCCTCCACTTT
>.|15|TRBV15|.|TRBJ2-3
CATSRRGARADTQYF
TGTGCCACCAGCAGACGCGGGGCCAGGGCAGATACGCAGTATTTT
>.|15|TRBV5-6|.|TRBJ2-5
CASSSSGGTQETQYF
TGTGCCAGCAGCTCTTCAGGGGGGACTCAAGAGACCCAGTACTTC
>TRBD1|13|TRBV9|.|TRBJ2-2
CASSTGQGGELFF
TGTGCCAGCAGCACAGGACAGGGCGGGGAGCTGTTTTTT
>TRBD1|15|TRBV30|.|TRBJ1-2
CAWRRQGEANYGYTF
TGTGCCTGGAGGCGACAGGGCGAGGCTAACTATGGCTACACCTTC
>TRBD1|17|TRBV11-2|.|TRBJ1-5
CASSLGVGQGVRQPQHF
TGTGCCAGCAGCTTAGGGGTGGGGCAGGGGGTAAGGCAGCCCCAGCATTTT
>.|13|TRBV9|.|TRBJ2-3
CASTPGADTTQYF
TGTGCCAGCACCCCGGGAGCGGACACGACGCAGTATTTT
>.|14|TRBV27|.|TRBJ1-6
CASSVHTMGSPLHF
TGTGCCAGCAGTGTACATACGATGGGTTCACCCCTCCACTTT
>.|13|TRBV5-6|.|TRBJ2-3
CASSLGQGRAQYF
TGTGCCAGCAGCTTGGGTCAGGGGCGTGCGCAGTATTTT
>TRBD1|15|TRBV7-3|.|TRBJ1-2
CASSLGQGPLYGYTF
TGTGCCAGCAGCTTGGGACAGGGCCCTTTGTATGGCTACACCTTC
>.|14|TRBV6-5|.|TRBJ1-4
CASSSDMSKGKLFF
TGTGCCAGCAGTTCGGACATGTCGAAGGGGAAACTGTTTTTT
>.|14|TRBV30|.|TRBJ2-7
CAWSPDGGPGEQYF
TGTGCCTGGAGTCCGGACGGTGGGCCAGGGGAGCAGTACTTC